This T cell receptor (beta chain) appears in the sequencing data of a study of sequential checkpoint blockade in melanoma. About the study: Arm A got nivolumab then ipilimumab; arm B the reverse, 1:1. 85 to 95 pretreatment tumor DNA samples were TCRβ immunosequenced.

There are 17 residues in the CDR3. V shed 2 bases and J shed 1 base, with 15 bases lying between them. The germline V gene has CDR1 SGHNT and CDR2 YENEEA. Regarding treatment: randomized to nivolumab then ipilimumab (arm A) or the reverse (arm B). DNA-damaging chemotherapy had not been given to any patient beforehand. Repertoires were generated with immunoSEQ multiplex PCR, while TCRdb's copy carries only in-frame clones and drops some. The sample records 2,000 to 2,500 clones, about a sixth being singletons. Study-level findings and limits: T-cell fraction and clonality followed PD-L1 and CD8+ counts, not mutational load.

This clone was seen many times. Its antigen is unidentified. The sample consisted of tumor tissue (inferred from file names), taken from a patient given nivolumab and ipilimumab in sequence. This receptor was obtained from a human donor with melanoma. The V call is TRBV11-3, the J call TRBJ2-4, with D unclear. As DNA, the CDR3 is TGTGCCAGCAGCTTATTGCCCTGGGCCGGGGCCAAAAACATTCAGTACTTC. This translates into CASSLLPWAGAKNIQYF.